These 29 T cell receptor beta chains originate from one sample sequenced in a study of blood T cells in healthy people across ages. Primed by a sample-barcoded 5' primer and a J-beta primer mix, a second PCR proceeded for roughly 6 to 12 cycles. TCRdb reprocessed the 5' RACE reads with MiXCR, giving one entry per CDR3 protein. The sample lists approximately 1.5 million distinct CDR3 sequences, approximately 32% occurring once. Sequencing input: blood. The receptors originated from a woman younger than 45 in good health.

In its sample, this clonotype was seen a few times. The rearrangement links TRBV20-1 to TRBJ2-2; tentatively, D is TRBD1 or TRBD2 (5 bases each). Germline V lookup: CDR1 DFQATT, CDR2 SNEGSKA (reference sequence). V was trimmed by 6 bases and J by 6 bases, leaving 17 bases between them. The CDR3 is made up of 14 amino acids. The CDR3 spells CSAIEGRGAGELFF. The CDR3 coding sequence is TGCAGTGCCATAGAGGGTAGAGGGGCCGGGGAGCTGTTTTTT.

This clonotype was seen only a few times. The rearrangement joins TRBV27 to TRBJ1-5; no clear D gene. This CDR3 contains 15 residues. The germline gives CDR1 MNHEY, CDR2 SMNVEV (reference sequence). Deletions cut 3 bases from V and 3 bases from J, with 12 bases between. CDR3 DNA: TGTGCCAGCAGTTTCTCGAACATACACAATCAGCCCCAGCATTTT. This translates into CASSFSNIHNQPQHF.

The chain carries TRBV2 and TRBJ1-4, with D possibly being TRBD1 (6 bases). The CDR3 loop spans 15 amino acids. V gave up 8 bases and J gave up 1 base, with 14 bases separating them. Germline V gene sequence: CDR1 SNHLY, CDR2 FYNNEI. For the CDR3, the DNA is TGTGCCAGCCGCCGAGGGGGAGAAACTAATGAAAAACTGTTTTTT. The encoded protein is CASRRGGETNEKLFF. Together with reference TRBV2 and TRBJ1-4, the CDR3 gives the full variable domain: EPEVTQTPSHQVTQMGQEVILRCVPISNHLYFYWYRQILGQKVEFLVSFYNNEISEKSEIFDDQFSVERPDGSNFTLKIRSTKLEDSAMYFCASRRGGETNEKLFFGSGTQLSVL.

The J gene is TRBJ2-1, the V gene TRBV7-2; perhaps D is TRBD1 or TRBD2 (5 bases each). This CDR3 contains 14 residues. Trimming left V 4 bases short and J 8 bases short, with 15 bases between. From germline, CDR1 is SGHTA and CDR2 FQGNSA. The CDR3 here is CASSSAAGRYEQFF. The DNA of the CDR3 is TGTGCCAGCAGCTCAGCGGCAGGGCGGTATGAGCAGTTCTTC.

This clonotype showed up just a few times. This chain joins TRBV20-1 and TRBJ1-6; D remains unclear. The V and J ends lost 1 base and 0 bases respectively, with 10 bases between them. The CDR3 loop spans 16 amino acids. CDR1 and CDR2 from the germline V gene are DFQATT and SNEGSKA (reference sequence). Here the CDR3 reads CSARVKASSYNSPLHF. The CDR3, as DNA: TGCAGTGCTAGAGTAAAGGCGAGCTCCTATAATTCACCCCTCCACTTT.

This clonotype has a count of ten or more. In nucleotides, the CDR3 is TGTGCCAGCAGCCAATTGGGACAGGGGAGGAATACGCAGTATTTT. As protein: CASSQLGQGRNTQYF. The chain joins TRBV3-1 to TRBJ2-3; TRBD1 matches 10 bases. The germline gives CDR1 LGHDT, CDR2 YNNKEL (reference sequence). With V trimmed by 2 bases and J by 7 bases, 6 bases remained unmatched. The CDR3 consists of 15 residues.

The rearrangement links TRBV27 to TRBJ2-5; 12 bases match TRBD1. The J call may be incorrect, as the DNA end agrees better with TRBJ2-7. Germline CDR1 and CDR2: MNHEY and SMNVEV (reference sequence). The CDR3 length is 16 residues. The CDR3 protein is CASSLGTGGGKYEQYF. The CDR3 bases are TGTGCCAGCAGTTTAGGGACAGGGGGCGGAAAGTACGAGCAGTACTTC.

This clonotype was detected a few times. This chain links TRBV20-1 with TRBJ2-3; 11 bases agree with TRBD2. This CDR3 has 15 residues. Germline V CDR1 and CDR2: DFQATT, SNEGSKA (reference sequence). Trimming at V came to 6 bases and at J to 10 bases, leaving 15 bases not matched to a gene. Here the CDR3 DNA reads TGCAGTGCCAATCAAGGGACTAGCGGACTTCCTTCGCAGTATTTT. Protein product: CSANQGTSGLPSQYF.

V is TRBV7-9 and J is TRBJ2-1; 10 nucleotides match TRBD1. Looked up from germline, CDR1 is SEHNR and CDR2 is FQNEAQ (reference sequence). Unmatched junction bases numbered 8, after V lost 6 bases and J lost 3 bases. CDR3 length equals 16 residues. The CDR3 nucleotides read TGTGCCAGCAGTTTAAGGGACAGGGGCCTCTACAATGAGCAGTTCTTC. Translated, it gives CASSLRDRGLYNEQFF. The full variable domain, completed using reference TRBV7-9 and TRBJ2-1, is DTGVSQNPRHKITKRGQNVTFRCDPISEHNRLYWYRQTLGQGPEFLTYFQNEAQLEKSRLLSDRFSAERPKGSFSTLEIQRTEQGDSAMYLCASSLRDRGLYNEQFFGPGTRLTVL.

The chain couples TRBV6-4 to TRBJ1-5, with TRBD1 as a possible D gene (5 bases). In germline, CDR1 is MRHNA, CDR2 SNTAGT. Trimming cost V 0 bases and J 3 bases, with 9 bases left between them. This CDR3 has 15 amino acids. In DNA form, the CDR3 reads TGTGCCAGCAGTGACTCGACAGAGGTCAATCAGCCCCAGCATTTT. This gives the protein CASSDSTEVNQPQHF.

The rearrangement links TRBV7-9 to TRBJ2-7, with 8 bases identical to TRBD2. V shed 1 base and J 6 bases; nucleotides not matched to a gene: 5. The CDR3 length is 14 residues. Looked up from germline, CDR1 is SEHNR and CDR2 is FQNEAQ (reference sequence). As DNA, the CDR3 is TGTGCCAGCAGCTTAGGCGGGGGGTCCAGCGAGCAGTACTTC. It codes for CASSLGGGSSEQYF.

V usage is TRBV2 and J usage is TRBJ2-1; a possible D gene is TRBD2 (6 bases). This CDR3 has 11 amino acids. Germline values: CDR1 SNHLY, CDR2 FYNNEI. Trimming removed 8 bases at V and 6 bases at J, with 8 bases between. CDR3 nucleotide sequence: TGTGCCAGCGGAGGGTCCAATGAGCAGTTCTTC. Its protein product is CASGGSNEQFF.

This clonotype was counted many times. This chain connects TRBV12-3 or TRBV12-4 to TRBJ1-2; possible D gene TRBD1, 6 bases. The CDR3 is 13 residues long. V was cut by 6 bases and J by 3 bases, with 11 bases left in between. The CDR3: CASSLRTDYGYTF. The CDR3 region has the DNA TGTGCCAGCAGCCTCCGGACAGACTATGGCTACACCTTC.

A few counts support this clonotype. This rearrangement joins TRBV7-9 to TRBJ1-2; D remains unclear. The CDR3 has 14 amino acids. Germline V gene data show CDR1 as SEHNR and CDR2 as FQNEAQ (reference sequence). Trimming stripped 5 bases from V and 7 bases from J, with 17 bases between. CDR3 region: CASSPRGGDGGYTF. The CDR3 DNA reads as TGTGCCAGCAGCCCCCGTGGAGGCGACGGTGGCTACACCTTC.

The chain joins TRBV4-2 to TRBJ2-5; the match to TRBD2 covers 12 bases. Germline-derived CDR1 and CDR2 are LGHNA and YNFKEQ. This CDR3 is 18 amino acids long. The trim removed 4 bases at V and 5 bases at J, leaving 14 bases unmatched. The CDR3 bases are TGTGCCAGCAGCCCTCTGTCTCAGACTAGCGGGAGTGAGGAGACCCAGTACTTC. Its protein is CASSPLSQTSGSEETQYF.

The table lists this clonotype with a few counts. The gene calls are TRBV29-1 and TRBJ2-3; maybe TRBD2 (6 bases). Germline V lookup: CDR1 SQVTM, CDR2 ANQGSEA. The V end lost 4 bases, the J end lost 0 bases, and 14 bases lay between the germline ends. The CDR3 runs 15 residues. The CDR3 loop is CSVGQGLLSTDTQYF. CDR3 nucleotide sequence: TGCAGCGTTGGGCAAGGACTACTTAGCACAGATACGCAGTATTTT.

For this clonotype: A read error may explain this, as a much larger clone is one base away. This sequence joins TRBV3-1 and TRBJ2-7; 8 nucleotides match TRBD1. J lost 5 bases, V lost 7 bases, and 7 bases had no gene match. Germline V gives CDR1 LGHDT, CDR2 YNNKEL (reference sequence). This CDR3 has 13 residues. The CDR3 reads CASNRQGSHEQYF. The CDR3 DNA follows: TGTGCCAGCAACCGACAGGGGTCCCACGAGCAGTACTTC.

This chain joins TRBV15 and TRBJ1-2, with a possible D match to TRBD1 (6 bases). The CDR3 covers 18 residues. Germline-derived CDR1 and CDR2 are LNHNV and YYDKDF (reference sequence). V dropped 1 base and J dropped 8 bases, with 26 bases sitting between them. CDR3 in amino acids: CATSRVPQLTTGFLGYTF. CDR3 nucleotides: TGTGCCACCAGCAGAGTCCCTCAGCTTACAACAGGGTTCTTAGGCTACACCTTC.

This clonotype was seen a few times. DNA for the CDR3: TGTGCCAGCAGTTTTGAGGGAGGGCCATGGGATGAGCAGTTCTTC. Translated, it gives CASSFEGGPWDEQFF. V usage is TRBV12-3 or TRBV12-4 and J usage is TRBJ2-1; 7 bases align to TRBD2. The CDR3 contains 15 residues. V dropped 3 bases and J dropped 8; count of bases not matched to a gene: 10.

The rearrangement links TRBV5-1 to TRBJ2-3; 9 nucleotides agree with TRBD1. From germline, CDR1 is SGHRS and CDR2 YFSETQ. This CDR3 spans 15 amino acids. V lost 4 bases, J lost 4 bases, and 7 bases stayed unmatched. The CDR3 spells CASSRTGVIPDTQYF. CDR3 DNA sequence: TGCGCCAGCAGCCGGACAGGGGTGATTCCAGATACGCAGTATTTT.

This clonotype was seen only a few times. The chain has TRBV6-4 and TRBJ2-1, with 9 bases identical to TRBD2. Germline V CDR1 and CDR2: MRHNA, SNTAGT. CDR3 size: 14 residues. V lost 7 bases to trimming and J lost 8 bases; unmatched junction nucleotides: 9. The CDR3 DNA sequence: TGTGCCAGCATCGACGAACAGCGGGAGGATGAGCAGTTCTTC. This gives the protein CASIDEQREDEQFF.

This clonotype occurred a few times. At one end, the junction sequence differs from germline, possibly due to a read error. V is TRBV9 and J is TRBJ2-1, with TRBD1 identical over 11 bases. This CDR3 comprises 16 residues. CDR1 SGDLS and CDR2 YYNGEE come from the germline V gene. CDR3 nucleotide sequence: TGTGCCAGCAGCGTAGGCCCCGGACAGGGGGCTAATGAGCAGTTTTTC. This translates into CASSVGPGQGANEQFF.

The J gene is TRBJ2-1, the V gene TRBV21-1; the D call TRBD2 from the table was never checked on the DNA. TRBV21-1 represents a pseudogene. The CDR3 totals 16 residues. The CDR3 DNA sequence: TGTGCCAGCAGCAAAGCATTCAGCGGGGGTTACAATGAGCAGTTCTTC. Its translation is CASSKAFSGGYNEQFF.

The chain uses TRBV5-1 and TRBJ2-4; 9 bases line up with TRBD1. This CDR3 has 13 residues. Germline trimming cut 1 base from V and 13 bases from J; bases unmatched to any gene: 6. Germline CDR1 and CDR2: SGHRS and YFSETQ. The CDR3 DNA reads TGCGCCAGCAGCTTGTACTGGGACAGGGAGCAGTACTTC. This translates into CASSLYWDREQYF.

This clonotype has ten or more counts. The chain combines TRBV20-1 with TRBJ2-3; no clear D gene. There are 15 residues in the CDR3. V lost 0 bases, J lost 1 base, and 11 bases lay in between. CDR1 and CDR2 from the germline V gene are DFQATT and SNEGSKA (reference sequence). Here the CDR3 reads CSARDGVLGTDTQYF. CDR3 coding DNA: TGCAGTGCTAGAGATGGAGTATTGGGCACAGATACGCAGTATTTT.

This clonotype has only a few counts. Sequence at one end of the junction differs from germline and may be a read error. DNA for the CDR3: TGTGCCACCAGTGAGTCTTACAGGGGAGTTGGCGAGCAGTACTTC. Its translation is CATSESYRGVGEQYF. This chain connects TRBV10-3 to TRBJ2-7; 7 bases fit TRBD1. Looked up from germline, CDR1 is ENHRY and CDR2 is SYGVKD. The CDR3 is made up of 15 amino acids.

The chain carries TRBV30 and TRBJ2-7; 9 bases agree with TRBD2. Germline loops: CDR1 GTSNPN, CDR2 SVGIG (reference sequence). Trimming removed 1 base from V and 2 bases from J; junction bases left unmatched: 6. The CDR3 length is 15 residues. This CDR3 reads CAWSESGTSPYEQYF. CDR3 DNA: TGTGCCTGGAGTGAAAGTGGGACTAGCCCCTACGAGCAGTACTTC.

For this clonotype: With a much larger clone just one base away, this may be a read error. The chain has TRBV7-9 and TRBJ2-5; the D gene is possibly TRBD2 (5 bases). Germline V lookup: CDR1 SEHNR, CDR2 FQNEAQ (reference sequence). This CDR3 comprises 13 residues. The V end was cut by 4 bases, the J end by 7 bases, with 13 bases between. This CDR3 reads CASSSVQEVTQYF. The CDR3 region has the DNA TGTGCCAGCAGCTCGGTCCAGGAGGTGACCCAGTACTTC.

This clonotype was detected a few times. V gene TRBV29-1 combines with J gene TRBJ1-2, with D perhaps TRBD1 (6 bases). Germline V gene data show CDR1 as SQVTM and CDR2 as ANQGSEA. This CDR3 is 14 amino acids long. V was shortened by 0 bases and J by 8 bases, with 16 bases between the two germline ends. DNA for the CDR3: TGCAGCGTTGAAGATGGGGCAGGGGCTTTCGGCTACACCTTC. This translates into CSVEDGAGAFGYTF. Full variable domain (remainder filled in from reference TRBV29-1 and TRBJ1-2): SAVISQKPSRDICQRGTSLTIQCQVDSQVTMMFWYRQQPGQSLTLIATANQGSEATYESGFVIDKFPISRPNLTFSTLTVSNMSPEDSSIYLCSVEDGAGAFGYTFGSGTRLTVV.